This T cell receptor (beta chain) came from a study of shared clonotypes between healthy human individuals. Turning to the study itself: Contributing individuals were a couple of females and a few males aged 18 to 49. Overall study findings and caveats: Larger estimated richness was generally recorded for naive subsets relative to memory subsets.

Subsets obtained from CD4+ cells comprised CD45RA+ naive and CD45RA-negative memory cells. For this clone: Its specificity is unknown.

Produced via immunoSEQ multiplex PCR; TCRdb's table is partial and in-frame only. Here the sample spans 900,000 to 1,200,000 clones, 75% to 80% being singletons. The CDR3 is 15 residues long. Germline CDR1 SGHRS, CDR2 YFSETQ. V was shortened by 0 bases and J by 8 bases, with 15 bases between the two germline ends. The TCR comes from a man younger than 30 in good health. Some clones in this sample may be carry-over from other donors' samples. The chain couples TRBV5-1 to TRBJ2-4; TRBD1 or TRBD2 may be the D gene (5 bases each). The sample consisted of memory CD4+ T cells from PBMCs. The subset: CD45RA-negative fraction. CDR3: CASSLDPQGVDIQYF. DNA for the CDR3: TGCGCCAGCAGCTTGGACCCGCAGGGAGTAGACATTCAGTACTTC.